Shown below are 2 T cell receptor beta chains from a single sample sequenced in a study of identical twins. TCRdb passed the 5' RACE reads through MiXCR, listing each CDR3 protein once. Here the sample spans approximately 350,000 distinct CDR3 sequences, approximately 13% being singletons. The sample was also linked to a second study, of yellow fever vaccine responses in identical twins.

Sequencing used CD8+ T cells sorted from blood. Source of these receptors: a woman aged 18-29 years in good health.

This clonotype showed up just a few times. The chain carries TRBV10-3 and TRBJ2-5, with 10 nucleotides matching TRBD1. The ends lost 3 bases at V and 0 bases at J; junction bases unmatched: 10. CDR3 length equals 18 residues. In germline, CDR1 is ENHRY, CDR2 SYGVKD. The CDR3 spells CAISEGDRGVRYQETQYF. The CDR3 DNA reads TGTGCCATCAGTGAAGGGGACAGGGGAGTTCGGTACCAAGAGACCCAGTACTTC.

CDR3: CASSKTGNYEQYF. CDR3 coding DNA: TGTGCCAGTAGTAAGACAGGGAACTACGAGCAGTACTTC. This sequence joins TRBV19 and TRBJ2-7; 7 bases are shared with TRBD1. Looked up from germline, CDR1 is LNHDA and CDR2 is SQIVND (reference sequence). This CDR3 is 13 amino acids long. V trimming: 4 bases; J trimming: 3 bases; junction bases outside the gene matches: 3.